Presented here are 28 T cell receptor beta chains from one specimen sequenced in a study of T cell changes during pregnancy in multiple sclerosis. Generated by immunoSEQ multiplex PCR, the TCRdb table keeps only in-frame clones and is missing some. There are tens of thousands of clones in the sample; 70% to 90% occur only once, and more than 0.9% lies in the top ten. The sample in question was CD4+ T cells from peripheral blood mononuclear cells, obtained in the first trimester of pregnancy. The receptors come from a female donor in good health, enrolled as a control in a pregnancy study.

This sequence joins TRBV7-8 and TRBJ2-1; D may be TRBD2 (6 bases). The CDR3 has 15 amino acids. Germline-derived CDR1 and CDR2 are SGHVS and FQNEAQ. Trimming stripped 0 bases from V and 4 bases from J, with 10 bases between. Here the CDR3 reads CASSLAELAYNEQFF. CDR3 nucleotides: TGTGCCAGCAGCTTAGCGGAACTAGCTTACAATGAGCAGTTCTTC.

This sequence joins TRBV5-1 and TRBJ1-6; perhaps TRBD1 as D (5 bases). V lost 4 bases, J lost 7 bases, and 18 bases lay in between. From germline, CDR1 is SGHRS and CDR2 YFSETQ. This CDR3 spans 16 amino acids. CDR3 nucleotide sequence: TGCGCCAGCAGCCGTGGGGTAGGGGAGGGAAATTCACCCCTCCACTTT. Protein product: CASSRGVGEGNSPLHF.

V and J are TRBV7-9 and TRBJ2-1, with 7 positions matching TRBD1. Unmatched junction bases numbered 9, after V lost 5 bases and J lost 5 bases. The CDR3 length is 15 residues. Germline loops: CDR1 SEHNR, CDR2 FQNEAQ (reference sequence). In DNA, the CDR3 is TGTGCCAGCAGCCCTCAGGGGGAAGACCACAATGAGCAGTTCTTC. This translates into CASSPQGEDHNEQFF.

V and J are TRBV5-1 and TRBJ1-4; TRBD1 matches at 7 bases. Germline CDR1 reads SGHRS; CDR2 reads YFSETQ. This CDR3 contains 13 residues. V was clipped by 5 bases and J by 8 bases; unmatched bases: 6. Here the CDR3 reads CASRQGIDEKLFF. CDR3 DNA sequence: TGCGCCAGCAGACAGGGGATTGACGAAAAACTGTTTTTT.

This clone was seen a single time. The V gene is TRBV28, the J gene TRBJ2-7; possible D gene TRBD1, 7 bases. The germline V gene encodes CDR1 MDHEN and CDR2 SYDVKM. The V end lost 5 bases, the J end lost 0 bases, and 17 bases lay between the germline ends. The CDR3 consists of 16 residues. The CDR3 is CASSPFSRGVSYEQYF. CDR3 DNA sequence: TGTGCCAGCAGTCCCTTCAGCAGGGGGGTCTCCTACGAGCAGTACTTC.

The rearrangement joins TRBV7-2 to TRBJ1-2, with 12 bases aligning to TRBD1. J gave up 4 bases and V 1 base, and 10 bases lay outside the gene matches. The CDR3 sequence is 18 residues long. Germline CDR1 is SGHTA and CDR2 is FQGNSA. The CDR3 here is CASSLGGGTGGGIYGYTF. In DNA form, the CDR3 reads TGTGCCAGCAGCTTAGGGGGGGGGACAGGGGGCGGGATCTATGGCTACACCTTC.

The chain links TRBV6-6 to TRBJ1-1; no firm D call. CDR1 is MNHNY and CDR2 is SVGAGI in the germline V gene (reference sequence). Deletions cut 1 base from V and 7 bases from J, with 7 bases between. This CDR3 spans 12 amino acids. The CDR3 region has the DNA TGTGCCAGCAGTTACTTGGCAGATGAAGCTTTCTTT. This gives the protein CASSYLADEAFF.

This clone was counted a few times. The rearrangement links TRBV4-3 to TRBJ1-6; possibly TRBD1 for D (6 bases). Germline assignment: CDR1 LGHNA and CDR2 YSLEER. V was trimmed by 2 bases and J by 10 bases, leaving 15 bases between them. This CDR3 contains 15 residues. Here the CDR3 DNA reads TGCGCCAGCAGCCAAATCCAGGGGAGCAAGTCACCCCTCCACTTT. Protein product: CASSQIQGSKSPLHF.

This chain links TRBV28 with TRBJ2-7, with 12 bases identical to TRBD2. From germline, CDR1 is MDHEN and CDR2 SYDVKM. J gave up 0 bases and V 10 bases, and 7 bases lay outside the gene matches. The CDR3 loop spans 15 amino acids. DNA of the CDR3: TGTGCCACCCGGACTAGCGGGGTCCTCTCCTACGAGCAGTACTTC. Amino acids: CATRTSGVLSYEQYF.

This rearrangement joins TRBV7-9 to TRBJ2-1, with 10 nucleotides matching TRBD2. The CDR3 spans 17 residues. The V segment lost 5 bases and the J segment 2 bases; nucleotides outside the gene matches: 9. CDR1 is SEHNR and CDR2 is FQNEAQ in the germline V gene (reference sequence). The CDR3 sequence: CASSLRPSGGTYNEQFF. In DNA, the CDR3 is TGTGCCAGCAGCCTTAGGCCTAGCGGGGGCACCTACAATGAGCAGTTCTTC.

The rearrangement links TRBV9 to TRBJ1-1; D perhaps matches TRBD1 (5 bases). CDR1 and CDR2 from the germline V gene are SGDLS and YYNGEE. The CDR3 spans 14 residues. The V and J ends lost 4 bases and 0 bases respectively, with 10 bases between them. CDR3 coding DNA: TGTGCCAGCAGCCCAGGGTTTATGAACACTGAAGCTTTCTTT. Its protein product is CASSPGFMNTEAFF.

V and J are TRBV5-1 and TRBJ2-7; 8 nucleotides line up with TRBD2. CDR1 is SGHRS, CDR2 YFSETQ, per germline. CDR3 length: 16 residues. The V gene end was trimmed by 2 bases and the J gene end by 5 bases; junction bases not matched to a gene: 12. CDR3 region: CASSFGGGNSGNEQYF. As DNA, the CDR3 is TGCGCCAGCAGCTTCGGTGGGGGTAATAGCGGGAACGAGCAGTACTTC.

On this clone: The sample holds other DNA sequences that translate to the same CDR3. The V call is TRBV28, the J call TRBJ1-6; 7 positions match TRBD1. With V trimmed by 5 bases and J by 5 bases, 6 bases remained unmatched. Germline CDR1 and CDR2: MDHEN and SYDVKM. The CDR3 runs 15 residues. The CDR3 region is CASSPADRDNSPLHF. The CDR3 region has the DNA TGTGCCAGCAGTCCCGCCGACAGGGATAATTCACCCCTCCACTTT.

The chain is built from TRBV30 and TRBJ1-4; TRBD1 matches 7 bases. The CDR3 totals 15 residues. V shed 1 base, J shed 10 bases, and the junction held 12 bases outside the gene matches. CDR1 and CDR2 (germline): GTSNPN, SVGIG (reference sequence). This chain's CDR3 is CAWSGGTARGGKLFF. In nucleotides, the CDR3 is TGTGCCTGGAGTGGGGGGACAGCCCGGGGGGGAAAACTGTTTTTT.

V gene TRBV15 combines with J gene TRBJ2-1, with D tentatively TRBD2 (6 bases). This CDR3 contains 15 residues. Germline values: CDR1 LNHNV, CDR2 YYDKDF (reference sequence). Deletions cut 1 base from V and 0 bases from J, with 7 bases between. CDR3 DNA: TGTGCCACCAGCAGAGCCGGGAGCTCCTACAATGAGCAGTTCTTC. It codes for CATSRAGSSYNEQFF.

The chain carries TRBV28 and TRBJ1-5, with 8 positions matching TRBD1. The CDR3 consists of 16 residues. The germline gives CDR1 MDHEN, CDR2 SYDVKM. Unmatched junction bases numbered 4, after V lost 2 bases and J lost 1 base. In nucleotides, the CDR3 is TGTGCCAGCAGTTTACCCCAGGGGGCAAGCAATCAGCCCCAGCATTTT. It translates to CASSLPQGASNQPQHF.

This chain links TRBV11-1 with TRBJ1-2; 10 nucleotides align to TRBD1. Per germline, CDR1 SGHAT and CDR2 FQDESV (reference sequence). Unmatched junction bases numbered 10, after V lost 6 bases and J lost 0 bases. CDR3 length: 17 residues. The CDR3 region has the DNA TGTGCCAGCAGTACCGGGACAGGGGCCTTAGCTAACTATGGCTACACCTTC. Encoded protein: CASSTGTGALANYGYTF.

The chain has TRBV30 and TRBJ2-7, with unresolved D. The V gene lost 6 bases and the J gene lost 7 bases, with 13 bases spanning the gap. CDR3 size: 11 residues. In germline, CDR1 is GTSNPN, CDR2 SVGIG (reference sequence). The CDR3 reads CACAAPREQYF. In DNA, the CDR3 is TGTGCCTGCGCGGCTCCGAGGGAGCAGTACTTC. Complete variable domain (other parts from reference TRBV30 and TRBJ2-7): SQTIHQWPATLVQPVGSPLSLECTVEGTSNPNLYWYRQAAGRGLQLLFYSVGIGQISSEVPQNLSASRPQDRQFILSSKKLLLSDSGFYLCACAAPREQYFGPGTRLTVT.

V and J are TRBV9 and TRBJ1-5; TRBD1 might be the D (6 bases). This CDR3 is built from 14 residues. The V gene lost 6 bases and the J gene lost 10 bases, with 20 bases spanning the gap. CDR1 is SGDLS and CDR2 is YYNGEE in the germline V gene. CDR3 sequence: CASTLGHLGEPQHF. The CDR3 nucleotides read TGTGCCAGCACCCTGGGACATCTGGGGGAACCCCAGCATTTT.

The chain carries TRBV10-3 and TRBJ1-1, with a weak D call TRBD1 (6 bases). The germline CDR1 and CDR2 sequences are ENHRY and SYGVKD. Deletions cut 6 bases from V and 1 base from J, with 15 bases between. The CDR3 is made up of 15 amino acids. Here the CDR3 reads CAIRENDRKNTEAFF. CDR3 nucleotide sequence: TGTGCCATCAGGGAAAATGACAGGAAGAACACTGAAGCTTTCTTT.

On this clone: At one end the junction does not follow the germline gene, possibly because of a read error. The chain joins TRBV27 to TRBJ2-4; D is perhaps TRBD1 (6 bases). The CDR3 sequence is 13 residues long. Germline values: CDR1 MNHEY, CDR2 SMNVEV (reference sequence). CDR3 amino acids: CASSLVDSNIRYF. The CDR3 DNA follows: TGTGCCAGCAGTTTAGTGGACAGTAACATTCGGTACTTC.

This rearrangement joins TRBV7-2 to TRBJ2-1; 7 nucleotides agree with TRBD2. The CDR3 has 14 amino acids. Trimming cost V 5 bases and J 5 bases; bases outside gene matches: 6. CDR1 is SGHTA and CDR2 is FQGNSA in the germline V gene. The CDR3 loop reads CASSRRDYNNEQFF. The CDR3 DNA reads TGTGCCAGCAGCCGCCGGGACTACAACAATGAGCAGTTCTTC.

The rearrangement joins TRBV5-1 to TRBJ1-1, with TRBD1 matching 11 bases. The CDR3 is 16 amino acids. Germline values: CDR1 SGHRS, CDR2 YFSETQ. The junction had 12 bases not matched to a gene; V was cut back by 5 bases and J by 6 bases. CDR3 region: CASSSGQGARGAEAFF. DNA for the CDR3: TGCGCCAGCAGTTCCGGACAGGGGGCGCGGGGCGCTGAAGCTTTCTTT.

In DNA form, the CDR3 reads TGTGCCAGCAGTCATCGGGGACAGGCTTATGAAAAACTGTTTTTT. This translates into CASSHRGQAYEKLFF. V usage is TRBV6-5 and J usage is TRBJ1-4; 8 nucleotides align to TRBD1. Germline V gene data show CDR1 as MNHEY and CDR2 as SVGAGI. CDR3 length: 15 residues. With 5 bases clipped from V and 6 bases from J, the junction kept 8 bases outside the gene matches.

CDR3 DNA sequence: TGTGCCAGCAGCTGCGGGACAGGGGGTCGTATATACGAGCAGTACTTC. It codes for CASSCGTGGRIYEQYF. The chain couples TRBV12-1 to TRBJ2-7; TRBD1, as called in the table, went unchecked against the DNA. TRBV12-1 is assigned pseudogene status. The CDR3 length is 16 residues.

This chain links TRBV27 with TRBJ2-5; tentatively, D is TRBD2 (5 bases). The J call may be in error: the DNA end matches TRBJ2-7 better. The CDR3 runs to 12 residues. CDR1 and CDR2 (germline): MNHEY, SMNVEV (reference sequence). The CDR3 region has the DNA TGTGCCAGCAGTCCCCCGGCGGGCGAGCAGTACTTC. As protein: CASSPPAGEQYF.

The rearrangement links TRBV6-5 to TRBJ2-1; perhaps TRBD2 as D (6 bases). CDR1 and CDR2 (germline): MNHEY, SVGAGI. The CDR3 is made up of 16 amino acids. Trimming cost V 0 bases and J 5 bases, with 14 bases left between them. CDR3 DNA sequence: TGTGCCAGCAGTTACTCATCCAGCGGGCCGAACAATGAGCAGTTCTTC. It yields the protein CASSYSSSGPNNEQFF.

The chain combines TRBV29-1 with TRBJ2-7; 8 bases agree with TRBD1. Germline lookup yields CDR1 SQVTM and CDR2 ANQGSEA. The CDR3 has 15 residues. The V gene end was trimmed by 4 bases and the J gene end by 1 base; junction bases not matched to a gene: 9. CDR3 loop: CSVVTGGLTSYEQYF. CDR3 DNA: TGCAGCGTTGTAACAGGGGGGTTAACTTCCTACGAGCAGTACTTC.